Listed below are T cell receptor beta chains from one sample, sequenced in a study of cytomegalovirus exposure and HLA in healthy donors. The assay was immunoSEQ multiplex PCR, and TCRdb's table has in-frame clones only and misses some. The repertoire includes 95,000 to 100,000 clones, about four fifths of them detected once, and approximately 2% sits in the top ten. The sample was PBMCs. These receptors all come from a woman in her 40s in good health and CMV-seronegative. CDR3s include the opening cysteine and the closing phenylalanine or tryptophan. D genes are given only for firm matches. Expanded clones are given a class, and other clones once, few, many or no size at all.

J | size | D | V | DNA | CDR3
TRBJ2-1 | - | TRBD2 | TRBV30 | TGTGCCTGGAGTCCTGCCCGGGGGGGCACCTACAATGAGCAGTTCTTC | CAWSPARGGTYNEQFF
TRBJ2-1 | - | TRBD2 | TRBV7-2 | TGTGCCAGCAGCCGTACCGGGACTAGCTACTACAATGAGCAGTTCTTC | CASSRTGTSYYNEQFF
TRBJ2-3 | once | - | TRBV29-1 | TGCAGCGTTGAAAAGGAGCAAGATACGCAGTATTTT | CSVEKEQDTQYF
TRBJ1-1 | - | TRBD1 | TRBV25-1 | TGTGCCAGCATCCCTGCTAAGGGGACAGGGTGGGATGAAGCTTTCTTT | CASIPAKGTGWDEAFF
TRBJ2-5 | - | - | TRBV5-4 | TGTGCCAGCAGCTTGGATTTACCGTTAGCGGCGGAGACCCAGTACTTC | CASSLDLPLAAETQYF
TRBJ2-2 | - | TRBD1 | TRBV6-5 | TGTGCCAGCAGTTCGACAGGGGATCGGGCCGGGGAGCTGTTTTTT | CASSSTGDRAGELFF
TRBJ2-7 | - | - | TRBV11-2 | TGTGCCAGCAGCTTTAGCGGAAATATCAACTACGAGCAGTACTTC | CASSFSGNINYEQYF
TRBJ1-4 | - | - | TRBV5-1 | TGCGCCAGCAGCCGAGCAACTAATGAAAAACTGTTTTTT | CASSRATNEKLFF
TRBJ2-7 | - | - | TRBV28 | TGTGCCAGCAGTTTTGCCAGCGGAACCTACGAGCAGTACTTC | CASSFASGTYEQYF
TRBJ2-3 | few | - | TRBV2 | TGTGCCAGCAAACGGGACTCACTCAGGGATACGCAGTATTTT | CASKRDSLRDTQYF
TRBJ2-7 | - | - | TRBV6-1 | TGTGCCAGCAGTGAAGCATGGGCTTTGCGAGACGAGCAGTACTTC | CASSEAWALRDEQYF
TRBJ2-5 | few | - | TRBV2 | TGTGCCAGCAGTGACCCACAGGAAGAGACCCAGTACTTC | CASSDPQEETQYF
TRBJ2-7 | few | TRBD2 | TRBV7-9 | TGTTCCAGCAGCCCTAGCGGGATTGCCTACGAGCAGTACTTC | CSSSPSGIAYEQYF
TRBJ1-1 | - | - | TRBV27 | TGTGCCAGCAGTTTATACAGAAACACTGAAGCTTTCTTT | CASSLYRNTEAFF
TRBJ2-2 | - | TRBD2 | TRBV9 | TGTGCCAGCAGCGTAGGACTAGCGGCGGCCGGGGAGCTGTTTTTT | CASSVGLAAAGELFF
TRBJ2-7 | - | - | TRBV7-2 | TGTGCCAGCAGCTTATCGCGGGGCCTCGAGCAGTACTTC | CASSLSRGLEQYF
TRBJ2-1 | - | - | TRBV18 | TGTGCCAGCTCACCCCCCTTGTACAATGAGCAGTTCTTC | CASSPPLYNEQFF
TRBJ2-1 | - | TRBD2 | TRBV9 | TGTGCCAGCAGCGTCACTAGCGGGGGGGTCAATGAGCAGTTCTTC | CASSVTSGGVNEQFF
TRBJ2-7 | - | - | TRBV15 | TGTGCCACCAGCAGAGAAGTCGGGACCTACGAGCAGTACTTC | CATSREVGTYEQYF
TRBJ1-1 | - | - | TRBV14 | TGTGCCAGCAGCCAAGAACAGGGTATCACTGAAGCTTTCTTT | CASSQEQGITEAFF
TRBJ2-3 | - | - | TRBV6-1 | TGTGCCAGCAGTGAAGCGCGTCCTAGCACAGATACGCAGTATTTT | CASSEARPSTDTQYF
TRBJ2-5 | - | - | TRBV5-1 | TGCGCCAGCAGCTTGGCCATGGACGGGAACCAAGAGACCCAGTACTTC | CASSLAMDGNQETQYF
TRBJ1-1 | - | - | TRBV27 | TGTGCCAGCAGTGAGGACGGGCTAGGGGTGACTGAAGCTTTCTTT | CASSEDGLGVTEAFF
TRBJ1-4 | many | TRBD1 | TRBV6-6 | TGTGCCAGCAGATCATCAGGGGACAGTAATGAAAAACTGTTTTTT | CASRSSGDSNEKLFF
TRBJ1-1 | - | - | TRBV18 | TGTGCCAGCTCACCCCCCCAGGGGATCTTAAAAGCTTTCTTT | CASSPPQGILKAFF
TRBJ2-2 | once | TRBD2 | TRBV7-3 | TGTGCCAGCTCTCGTGACGACGAGCGGGAGGAATTTTATCGTGGGAACACCGGGGAGCTGTTTTTT | CASSRDDEREEFYRGNTGELFF
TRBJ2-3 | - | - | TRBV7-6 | TGTGCCAGCAGCCGGTCGAGAGATACGCAGTATTTT | CASSRSRDTQYF
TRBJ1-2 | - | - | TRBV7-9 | TGTTCCAGGCCAGAGTCCCGGAGTGGTGGCTACACCTTC | CSRPESRSGGYTF
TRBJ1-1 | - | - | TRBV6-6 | TGTGCCAGCAGCAGTACCGTGAACACTGAAGCTTTCTTT | CASSSTVNTEAFF
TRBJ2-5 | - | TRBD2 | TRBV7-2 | TGTGCCAGCAGCTTAGCTGGGCTAGCGGGGGCAGAGACCCAGTACTTC | CASSLAGLAGAETQYF
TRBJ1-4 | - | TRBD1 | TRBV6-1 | TGTGCCAGCAGTCTAACAGGGGGTGGCGAAAAACTGTTTTTT | CASSLTGGGEKLFF
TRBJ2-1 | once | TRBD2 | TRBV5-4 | TGTGCCAGCAGCCTACCAGCGGGAGGGGCCTTGGGTGAGCAGTTCTTC | CASSLPAGGALGEQFF
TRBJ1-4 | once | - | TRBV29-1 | TGCAGCGTTGAGGGGGGGACTAATGAAAAACTGTTTTTT | CSVEGGTNEKLFF
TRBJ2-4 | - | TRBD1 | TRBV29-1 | TGCAGCGTACAGGGGGTGCTAGCCAAAAACATTCAGTACTTC | CSVQGVLAKNIQYF
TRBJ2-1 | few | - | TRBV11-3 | TGTGCCAGCAGCTTACGGCCCAGCGACAATGAGCAGTTCTTC | CASSLRPSDNEQFF
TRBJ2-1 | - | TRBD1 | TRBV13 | TGTGCCATACTGTTACAGGGGGCGCAGGGCAATGAGCAGTTCTTC | CAILLQGAQGNEQFF
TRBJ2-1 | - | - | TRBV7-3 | TGTGCCAGCAGCCTCCTGTCGGGGTCTCTCAATGAGCAGTTCTTC | CASSLLSGSLNEQFF
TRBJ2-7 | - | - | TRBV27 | TGTGCCAGCAGTCCCCTCTGGGCGACCACCACCTACGAGCAGTACTTC | CASSPLWATTTYEQYF
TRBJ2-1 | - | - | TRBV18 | TGTGCCAGCTCACCACCTGTTCTAGTAGATGAGCAGTTCTTC | CASSPPVLVDEQFF
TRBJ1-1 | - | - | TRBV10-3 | TGTGCCATCGTAGCACGGTTGAACACTGAAGCTTTCTTT | CAIVARLNTEAFF
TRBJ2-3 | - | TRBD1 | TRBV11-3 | TGTGCCAGCAGCAAGGGGACAGGGGCGAGCACAGATACGCAGTATTTT | CASSKGTGASTDTQYF